The sequence of this TCR beta chain was determined in a study of cytomegalovirus exposure and HLA in healthy donors. Overall study: The same platform was used for the 130 or so validation repertoires and the roughly 680 first-cohort repertoires, a later analysis reported. Whole-study results and caveats: Most TCR sequences were seen very rarely across donors, but some public TCRs occurred in many. Overall, around 150 TCR beta chains were annotated as cytomegalovirus-associated. Diagnosis of cytomegalovirus status made by the classifier reportedly showed high specificity and sensitivity.

About this clone itself: Its antigen is undetermined.

CDR1 is MDHEN and CDR2 is SYDVKM in the germline V gene. V shed 2 bases and J shed 2 bases, with 9 bases lying between them. This CDR3 has 14 residues. Here immunoSEQ multiplex PCR was the method, and the copy in TCRdb shows in-frame clones only, minus some. Of 250,000 to 350,000 clones in the sample, over 75% were seen once. The origin of this receptor is a woman in her late teens or twenties in good health and CMV-seronegative. The gene calls are TRBV28 and TRBJ1-1; D is undetermined. Sequencing used PBMCs. The CDR3: CASSLIQTNTEAFF. The CDR3 DNA reads TGTGCCAGCAGTTTAATACAGACAAACACTGAAGCTTTCTTT.